The 23 T cell receptor beta chains in this list originate from one sample, sequenced in a study of Graves' ophthalmopathy and Graves' hyperthyroidism. Beta-chain TCR CDR3 regions were amplified from RNA transcripts. HTBI primers were used in a first-round RT-PCR, which preceded a second-round multiplex PCR. TCRdb passed the multiplex PCR reads through MiXCR, listing each CDR3 protein once. This sample has approximately 700,000 distinct CDR3 sequences, with about 41% found just once. The specimen was peripheral blood. The receptor source for this set is an adult man with Graves' ophthalmopathy.

Note on this clonotype: The CDR3 does not close with the conserved phenylalanine or tryptophan, likely indicating a read error. Because the CDR3's place on the DNA is in doubt, the DNA is left out and the CDR3 is given as listed by TCRdb. This chain uses TRBV10-3 with TRBJ1-4. The CDR3 numbers 10 amino acids, ends counted. Germline assignment: CDR1 ENHRY and CDR2 SYGVKD. The CDR3 loop reads CAISESVGSG.

This clonotype was counted many times. This sequence joins TRBV12-3 or TRBV12-4 and TRBJ2-7; the D gene is possibly TRBD1 (6 bases). The CDR3 has 16 residues. The ends were cut back, 4 bases at V and 2 bases at J, with 18 bases in the middle. The CDR3 region has the DNA TGTGCCAGCAGTTCACCACAGGGCAATCACCCCTACGAGCAGTACTTC. Translated, it gives CASSSPQGNHPYEQYF.

V gene TRBV4-1 combines with J gene TRBJ1-2; D is perhaps TRBD1 (6 bases). The germline V gene encodes CDR1 MGHRA and CDR2 YSYEKL. The CDR3 loop spans 16 amino acids. V dropped 3 bases and J dropped 3 bases, with 17 bases sitting between them. For the CDR3, the DNA is TGCGCCAGCAGCCACCCCCTGGAGGGGGTGGACTATGGCTACACCTTC. Translating it yields CASSHPLEGVDYGYTF.

This clonotype has a count of ten or more. The J gene is TRBJ2-2, the V gene TRBV12-3 or TRBV12-4; D not certain. This CDR3 spans 11 amino acids. The V end was cut by 3 bases, the J end by 6 bases, with 2 bases between. CDR3 sequence: CASSFPGELFF. In DNA, the CDR3 is TGTGCCAGCAGTTTCCCCGGGGAGCTGTTTTTT.

This clonotype was seen at least ten times. CDR3 bases: TGTGCCAGCAGCTTAGGGTTGGACGAGCAGTACTTC. Amino acids: CASSLGLDEQYF. The rearrangement links TRBV7-9 to TRBJ2-7, with no clear D. The CDR3 covers 12 residues. Per the germline V gene, CDR1 is SEHNR and CDR2 is FQNEAQ (reference sequence). V was trimmed by 1 base and J by 5 bases, leaving 6 bases between them.

This clonotype was detected ten times or more. CDR3 sequence reads: CASSLIRQAGETLETQYF. The CDR3 nucleotides are TGTGCCAGCAGCTTAATAAGGCAAGCAGGGGAGACTCTAGAGACCCAGTACTTC. V usage is TRBV7-9 and J usage is TRBJ2-5; D possibly corresponds to TRBD1 (6 bases). The V and J ends lost 2 bases and 4 bases respectively, with 23 bases between them. The CDR3 is 18 amino acids. The germline V gene has CDR1 SEHNR and CDR2 FQNEAQ (reference sequence).

The chain is built from TRBV7-2 and TRBJ2-2; D not resolved. The CDR3 runs to 13 residues. V was clipped by 2 bases and J by 6 bases, with 7 bases between them. CDR1 and CDR2 from the germline V gene are SGHTA and FQGNSA. Here the CDR3 reads CASSLLVSGELFF. As DNA, the CDR3 is TGTGCCAGCAGCTTACTAGTTTCCGGGGAGCTGTTTTTT.

Many counts were recorded for this clonotype. This sequence joins TRBV19 and TRBJ1-1; 7 nucleotides agree with TRBD1. This CDR3 spans 14 amino acids. The germline V gene encodes CDR1 LNHDA and CDR2 SQIVND (reference sequence). V gave up 7 bases and J gave up 5 bases; unmatched junction bases: 10. The chain's CDR3 is CASTGDGTATEAFF. DNA for the CDR3: TGTGCCAGTACCGGGGACGGGACAGCAACTGAAGCTTTCTTT.

At least ten counts were recorded for this clonotype. The chain joins TRBV2 to TRBJ1-1; D unclear. Germline CDR1 reads SNHLY; CDR2 reads FYNNEI. V shed 5 bases and J shed 1 base, with 8 bases lying between them. The CDR3 runs to 13 residues. The CDR3 coding sequence is TGTGCCAGCAGTAAGATAGGGAACACTGAAGCTTTCTTT. It translates to CASSKIGNTEAFF.

This clonotype was recorded many times. V is TRBV5-1 and J is TRBJ2-6, with D unresolved. CDR3 size: 18 residues. The V and J ends lost 0 bases and 2 bases respectively, with 15 bases between them. CDR1 is SGHRS and CDR2 is YFSETQ in the germline V gene. CDR3 region: CASSLVAGDSAGANVLTF. The CDR3 region has the DNA TGCGCCAGCAGCTTGGTGGCAGGAGATAGTGCTGGGGCCAACGTCCTGACTTTC.

This clonotype was recorded at least ten times. This chain uses TRBV10-2 with TRBJ1-1; D not resolved. The CDR3 is 12 amino acids. V was cut by 2 bases and J by 5 bases, with 6 bases left in between. From germline, CDR1 is WSHSY and CDR2 SAAADI. CDR3 protein: CASSELPTEAFF. CDR3 coding DNA: TGCGCCAGCAGTGAGCTGCCAACTGAAGCTTTCTTT.

This clonotype was seen ten or more times. The chain is built from TRBV7-2 and TRBJ1-3; D perhaps matches TRBD1 (5 bases). CDR1 is SGHTA, CDR2 FQGNSA, per germline. The CDR3 runs 14 residues. The V and J ends lost 5 bases and 5 bases respectively, with 13 bases between them. CDR3 in DNA: TGTGCCAGCAGCCGCGGCGACAGAAGAAACACCATATATTTT. It is translated as CASSRGDRRNTIYF.

The rearrangement joins TRBV10-3 to TRBJ2-6; either TRBD1 or TRBD2 may fit D (6 bases each). Trimming pared 7 bases from V and 0 bases from J, leaving 25 bases between. The germline CDR1 and CDR2 sequences are ENHRY and SYGVKD. There are 20 residues in the CDR3. This chain's CDR3 is CAITFSPGRTVPSGANVLTF. The CDR3 nucleotides are TGTGCCATCACATTTAGTCCGGGGAGGACAGTGCCCTCTGGGGCCAACGTCCTGACTTTC.

J is TRBJ1-1 and V is TRBV6-4; D may be TRBD1 (5 bases). CDR1 and CDR2 (germline): MRHNA, SNTAGT. The CDR3 consists of 14 residues. Between the trimmed V and J ends, which lost 5 bases and 5 bases, there was a span of 15 bases. CDR3: CASSSGTRGTEAFF. The CDR3 bases are TGTGCCAGCAGTTCCGGGACCCGGGGGACTGAAGCTTTCTTT.

In its sample, this clonotype was seen many times. The chain carries TRBV29-1 and TRBJ1-1; the D gene is possibly TRBD1 (5 bases). CDR1 SQVTM and CDR2 ANQGSEA come from the germline V gene. The CDR3 is made up of 13 amino acids. Trimming stripped 3 bases from V and 0 bases from J, with 8 bases between. The CDR3 spells CSVERGMNTEAFF. CDR3 sequence (DNA): TGCAGCGTTGAGCGGGGGATGAACACTGAAGCTTTCTTT.

The chain combines TRBV29-1 with TRBJ1-2; possible D gene TRBD1, 5 bases. Looked up from germline, CDR1 is SQVTM and CDR2 is ANQGSEA. The CDR3 consists of 16 residues. Deletions cut 5 bases from V and 1 base from J, with 20 bases between. CDR3 in DNA: TGCAGCGTTCCCTCCGGGACTAGCGGGGGTAACTATGGCTACACCTTC. Amino acids: CSVPSGTSGGNYGYTF.

In the case of this clonotype: This sequence may be a read error, since a much larger clone differs from it by one base. The chain combines TRBV7-8 with TRBJ2-7, with D possibly matching TRBD1 (6 bases). Trimming pared 2 bases from V and 0 bases from J, leaving 17 bases between. Germline V gene sequence: CDR1 SGHVS, CDR2 FQNEAQ. The CDR3 consists of 17 residues. The CDR3 here is CASSLIGMDSYSYEQYF. The CDR3 nucleotides are TGTGCCAGCAGCTTAATTGGAATGGACAGTTACTCCTACGAGCAGTACTTC. Full variable domain (remainder filled in from reference TRBV7-8 and TRBJ2-7): GAGVSQSPRYKVAKRGQDVALRCDPISGHVSLFWYQQALGQGPEFLTYFQNEAQLDKSGLPSDRFFAERPEGSVSTLKIQRTQQEDSAVYLCASSLIGMDSYSYEQYFGPGTRLTVT.

This clonotype was counted many times. This chain connects TRBV20-1 to TRBJ2-7; 8 bases are a match to TRBD1. The V segment lost 1 base and the J segment 7 bases; nucleotides outside the gene matches: 0. This CDR3 is built from 11 residues. The germline CDR1 and CDR2 sequences are DFQATT and SNEGSKA (reference sequence). CDR3 loop: CSARGDREQYF. The DNA for the CDR3 is TGCAGTGCTAGAGGGGACAGGGAGCAGTACTTC.

This clonotype was seen a few times. This rearrangement joins TRBV6-6 to TRBJ1-5; D gene uncertain. CDR3 length equals 16 residues. V was shortened by 2 bases and J by 0 bases, with 11 bases between the two germline ends. The germline gives CDR1 MNHNY, CDR2 SVGAGI (reference sequence). CDR3 in DNA: TGTGCCAGCAGTTACCTCACTGTTTCTAGCAATCAGCCCCAGCATTTT. Its translation is CASSYLTVSSNQPQHF.

This clonotype was detected ten times or more. This chain connects TRBV7-9 to TRBJ2-5, with D tentatively TRBD1 (5 bases). This CDR3 comprises 15 residues. CDR1 is SEHNR, CDR2 FQNEAQ, per germline (reference sequence). The V and J ends lost 5 bases and 0 bases respectively, with 13 bases between them. This CDR3 is CASSQGHQYQETQYF. CDR3 DNA: TGTGCCAGCAGCCAAGGACATCAGTACCAAGAGACCCAGTACTTC.

This chain uses TRBV11-2 with TRBJ2-7, with 7 bases aligning to TRBD1. The trim removed 1 base at V and 0 bases at J, leaving 12 bases unmatched. This CDR3 is built from 18 residues. CDR1 SGHAT and CDR2 FQNNGV come from the germline V gene. The CDR3 loop reads CASSLAGQPPGGSYEQYF. CDR3 in DNA: TGTGCCAGCAGCTTAGCGGGACAGCCCCCTGGAGGCTCCTACGAGCAGTACTTC.

V gene TRBV10-3 combines with J gene TRBJ1-2; 7 bases agree with TRBD1. The germline gives CDR1 ENHRY, CDR2 SYGVKD. With V trimmed by 7 bases and J by 3 bases, 2 bases remained unmatched. This CDR3 region has 12 residues. This CDR3 reads CAINDRDYGYTF. CDR3 nucleotides: TGTGCCATCAATGACAGGGACTATGGCTACACCTTC.

The chain joins TRBV7-3 to TRBJ2-5; D unclear. The CDR3 extends over 11 amino acids. CDR1 and CDR2 (germline): SGHTA, FQGTGA. V gave up 5 bases and J gave up 7 bases, with 8 bases separating them. CDR3 sequence reads: CASSVTGTQYF. The CDR3 nucleotides are TGTGCCAGCAGCGTCACCGGGACCCAGTACTTC.